This TCR beta chain was identified during a study of CD8 T cells in Susac syndrome. The authors reverse transcribed roughly 0.5 to 1 ug RNA with random hexamers. TCRdb fed the immunoSEQ multiplex PCR reads into MiXCR, producing one record per CDR3 protein. The sample has hundreds of thousands of distinct CDR3 sequences; around 91% are singletons. The CDR3 totals 18 residues. Germline-derived CDR1 and CDR2 are LGHNA and YSLEER. The V and J ends lost 0 bases and 6 bases, in that order; junction bases with no gene match: 12. The TCR originated in a human donor with multiple sclerosis. The specimen was CD8+ T cells from PBMCs. The rearrangement joins TRBV4-3 to TRBJ2-3; TRBD2 matches at 10 bases. CDR3 in DNA: TGCGCCAGCAGCCAAGATTGGAAGCTAGCGGGGGCCTTGGATACGCAGTATTTT. Its protein product is CASSQDWKLAGALDTQYF.